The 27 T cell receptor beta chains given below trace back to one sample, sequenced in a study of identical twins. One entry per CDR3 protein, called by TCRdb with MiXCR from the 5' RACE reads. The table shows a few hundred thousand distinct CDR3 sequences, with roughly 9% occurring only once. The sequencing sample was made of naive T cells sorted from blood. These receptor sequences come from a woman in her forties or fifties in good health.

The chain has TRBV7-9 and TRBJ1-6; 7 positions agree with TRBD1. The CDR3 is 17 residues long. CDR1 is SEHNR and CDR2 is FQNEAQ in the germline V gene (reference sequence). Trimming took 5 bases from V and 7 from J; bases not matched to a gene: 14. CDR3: CASSKNWEGARNSPLHF. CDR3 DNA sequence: TGTGCCAGCAGCAAGAATTGGGAGGGGGCGCGGAATTCACCCCTCCACTTT.

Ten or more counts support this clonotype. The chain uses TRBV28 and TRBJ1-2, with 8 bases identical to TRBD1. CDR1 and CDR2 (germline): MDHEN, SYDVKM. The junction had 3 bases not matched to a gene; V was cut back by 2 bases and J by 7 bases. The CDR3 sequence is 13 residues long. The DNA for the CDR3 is TGTGCCAGCAGTTTAAGACAGGGGTCTGGCTACACCTTC. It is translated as CASSLRQGSGYTF.

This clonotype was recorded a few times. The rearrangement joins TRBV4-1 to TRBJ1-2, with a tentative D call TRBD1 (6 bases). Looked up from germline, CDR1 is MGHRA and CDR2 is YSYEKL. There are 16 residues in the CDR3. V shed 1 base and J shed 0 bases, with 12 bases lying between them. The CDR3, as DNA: TGCGCCAGCAGCCAAGCGGGGGCGGGAGCTAACTATGGCTACACCTTC. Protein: CASSQAGAGANYGYTF.

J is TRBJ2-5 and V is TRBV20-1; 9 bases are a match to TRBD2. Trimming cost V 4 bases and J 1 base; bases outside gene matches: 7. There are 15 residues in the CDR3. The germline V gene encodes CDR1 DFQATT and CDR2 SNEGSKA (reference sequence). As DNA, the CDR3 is TGCAGTGCTACCAGAGCGGGAGGAACCCAAGAGACCCAGTACTTC. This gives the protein CSATRAGGTQETQYF.

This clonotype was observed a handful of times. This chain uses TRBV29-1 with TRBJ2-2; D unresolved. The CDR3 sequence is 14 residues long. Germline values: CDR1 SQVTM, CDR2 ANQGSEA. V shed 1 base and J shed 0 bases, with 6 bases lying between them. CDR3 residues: CSVEGISNTGELFF. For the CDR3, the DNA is TGCAGCGTTGAAGGTATTTCGAACACCGGGGAGCTGTTTTTT.

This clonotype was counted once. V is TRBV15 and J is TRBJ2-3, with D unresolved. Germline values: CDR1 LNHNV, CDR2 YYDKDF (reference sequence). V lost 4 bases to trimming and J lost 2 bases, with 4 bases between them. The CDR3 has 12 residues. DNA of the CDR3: TGTGCCACCAGCACTGCCACAGATACGCAGTATTTT. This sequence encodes CATSTATDTQYF.

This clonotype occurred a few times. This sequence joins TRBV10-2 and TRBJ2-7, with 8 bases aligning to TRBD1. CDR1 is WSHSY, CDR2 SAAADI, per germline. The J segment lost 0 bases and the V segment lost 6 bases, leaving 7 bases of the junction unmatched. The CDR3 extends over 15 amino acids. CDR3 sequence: CASRGGQGISYEQYF. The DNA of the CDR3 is TGCGCCAGCAGGGGCGGACAGGGAATCTCCTACGAGCAGTACTTC.

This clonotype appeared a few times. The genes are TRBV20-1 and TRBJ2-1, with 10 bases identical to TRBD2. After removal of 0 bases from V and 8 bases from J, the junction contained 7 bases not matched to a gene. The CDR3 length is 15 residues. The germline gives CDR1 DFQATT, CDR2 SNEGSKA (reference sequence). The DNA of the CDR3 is TGCAGTGCTAGAGATGTCCTAGCGGGAGAGGATGAGCAGTTCTTC. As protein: CSARDVLAGEDEQFF.

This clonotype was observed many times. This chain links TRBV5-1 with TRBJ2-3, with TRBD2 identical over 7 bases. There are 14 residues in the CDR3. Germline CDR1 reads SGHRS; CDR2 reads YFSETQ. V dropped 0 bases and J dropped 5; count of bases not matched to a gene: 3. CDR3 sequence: CASSLGSGGDTQYF. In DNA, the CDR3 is TGCGCCAGCAGCTTGGGATCGGGGGGAGATACGCAGTATTTT.

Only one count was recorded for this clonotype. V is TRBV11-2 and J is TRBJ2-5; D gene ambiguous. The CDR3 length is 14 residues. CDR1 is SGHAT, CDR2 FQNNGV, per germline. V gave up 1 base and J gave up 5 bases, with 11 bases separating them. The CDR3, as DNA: TGTGCCAGCAGCTTAGTACCTAACGGGGAGACCCAGTACTTC. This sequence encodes CASSLVPNGETQYF. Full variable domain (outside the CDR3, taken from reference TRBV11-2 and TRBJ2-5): EAGVAQSPRYKIIEKRQSVAFWCNPISGHATLYWYQQILGQGPKLLIQFQNNGVVDDSQLPKDRFSAERLKGVDSTLKIQPAKLEDSAVYLCASSLVPNGETQYFGPGTRLLVL.

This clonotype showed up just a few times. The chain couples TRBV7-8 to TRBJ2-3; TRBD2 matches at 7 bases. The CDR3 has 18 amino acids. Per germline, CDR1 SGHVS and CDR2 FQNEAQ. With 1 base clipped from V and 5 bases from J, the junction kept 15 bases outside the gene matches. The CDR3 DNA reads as TGTGCCAGCAGCTTAGAAGGGAGCGGGGCATTAAGGGGAGATACGCAGTATTTT. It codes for CASSLEGSGALRGDTQYF. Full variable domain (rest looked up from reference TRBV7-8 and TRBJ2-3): GAGVSQSPRYKVAKRGQDVALRCDPISGHVSLFWYQQALGQGPEFLTYFQNEAQLDKSGLPSDRFFAERPEGSVSTLKIQRTQQEDSAVYLCASSLEGSGALRGDTQYFGPGTRLTVL.

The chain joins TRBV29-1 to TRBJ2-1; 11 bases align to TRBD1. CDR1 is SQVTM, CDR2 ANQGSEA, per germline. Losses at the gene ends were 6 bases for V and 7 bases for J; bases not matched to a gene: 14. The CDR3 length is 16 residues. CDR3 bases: TGCAGCGTCGAGGCGGGGGACAGGGGGGCCTGGAATGAGCAGTTCTTC. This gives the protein CSVEAGDRGAWNEQFF.

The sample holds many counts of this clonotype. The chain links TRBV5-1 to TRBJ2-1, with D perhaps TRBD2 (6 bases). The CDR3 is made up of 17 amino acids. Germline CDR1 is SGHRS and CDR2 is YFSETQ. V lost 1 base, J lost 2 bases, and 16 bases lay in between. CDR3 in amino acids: CASSLNYERVPYNEQFF. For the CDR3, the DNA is TGCGCCAGCAGCTTGAATTATGAGCGGGTCCCCTACAATGAGCAGTTCTTC.

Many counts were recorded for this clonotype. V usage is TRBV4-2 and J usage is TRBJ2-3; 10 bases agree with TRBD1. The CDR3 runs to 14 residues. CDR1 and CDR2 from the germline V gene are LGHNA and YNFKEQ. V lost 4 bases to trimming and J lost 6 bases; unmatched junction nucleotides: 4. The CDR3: CASSRDRGLDTQYF. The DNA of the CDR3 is TGTGCCAGCAGCCGGGACAGGGGCTTGGATACGCAGTATTTT.

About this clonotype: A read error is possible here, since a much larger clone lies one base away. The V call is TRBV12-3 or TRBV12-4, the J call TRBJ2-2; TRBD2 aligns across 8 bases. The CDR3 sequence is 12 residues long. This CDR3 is CASSRGGGELVF. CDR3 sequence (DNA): TGTGCCAGCAGTCGGGGGGGCGGGGAGCTGGTTTTT.

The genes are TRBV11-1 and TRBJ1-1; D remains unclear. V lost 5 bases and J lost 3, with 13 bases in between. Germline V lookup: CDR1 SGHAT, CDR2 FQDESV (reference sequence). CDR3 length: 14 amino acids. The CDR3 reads CASSPVPPDTEAFF. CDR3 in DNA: TGTGCCAGCAGCCCCGTCCCACCGGACACTGAAGCTTTCTTT.

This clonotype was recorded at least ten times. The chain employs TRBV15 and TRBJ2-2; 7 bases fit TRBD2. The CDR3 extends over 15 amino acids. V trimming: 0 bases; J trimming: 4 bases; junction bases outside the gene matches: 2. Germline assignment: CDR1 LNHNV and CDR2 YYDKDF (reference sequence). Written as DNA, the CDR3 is TGTGCCACCAGCAGAGAGCGGGAGACCACCGGGGAGCTGTTTTTT. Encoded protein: CATSRERETTGELFF.

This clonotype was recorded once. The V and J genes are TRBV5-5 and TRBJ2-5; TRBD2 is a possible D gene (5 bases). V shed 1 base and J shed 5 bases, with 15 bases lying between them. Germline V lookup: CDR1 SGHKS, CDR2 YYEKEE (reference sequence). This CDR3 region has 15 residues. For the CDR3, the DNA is TGTGCCAGCAGCTTGAATCAGGACTTGAGGGAGACCCAGTACTTC. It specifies CASSLNQDLRETQYF.

Written as DNA, the CDR3 is TGTGCCAGCAGTTTATCAGGGAGGCATGGCTACACCTTC. This sequence encodes CASSLSGRHGYTF. The chain carries TRBV27 and TRBJ1-2, with D unresolved. V was trimmed by 0 bases and J by 6 bases, leaving 8 bases between them. The germline gives CDR1 MNHEY, CDR2 SMNVEV (reference sequence). This CDR3 is built from 13 residues.

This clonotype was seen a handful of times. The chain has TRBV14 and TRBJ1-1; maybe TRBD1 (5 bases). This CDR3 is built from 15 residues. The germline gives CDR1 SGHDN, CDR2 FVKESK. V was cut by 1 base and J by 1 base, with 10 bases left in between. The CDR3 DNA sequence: TGTGCCAGCAGCCAAGCCCAGGGCTGGAACACTGAAGCTTTCTTT. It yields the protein CASSQAQGWNTEAFF.

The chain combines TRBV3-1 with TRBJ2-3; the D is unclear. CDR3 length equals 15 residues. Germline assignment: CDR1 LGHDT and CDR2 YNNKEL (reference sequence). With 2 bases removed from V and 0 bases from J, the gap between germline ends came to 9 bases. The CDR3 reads CASSQLESSTDTQYF. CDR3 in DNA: TGTGCCAGCAGCCAACTAGAGTCTAGCACAGATACGCAGTATTTT.

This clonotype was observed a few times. CDR3 loop: CASSQPRVAGGVGDTQYF. The CDR3 DNA sequence: TGCGCCAGCAGCCAACCCCGGGTAGCGGGAGGAGTTGGAGATACGCAGTATTTT. The chain is built from TRBV4-1 and TRBJ2-3; 10 bases fit TRBD2. V was pared by 2 bases and J by 5 bases, with 13 bases of the junction left unmatched. Germline V gene sequence: CDR1 MGHRA, CDR2 YSYEKL. The CDR3 is 18 residues long.

As DNA, the CDR3 is TGTGCCAGCAGGCCACATCCGGAGGGTTTGTACGAGCAGTACGTC. Protein sequence: CASRPHPEGLYEQYV. The chain is built from TRBV7-2 and TRBJ2-7; perhaps TRBD2 as D (6 bases). The CDR3 totals 15 residues. The germline V gene encodes CDR1 SGHTA and CDR2 FQGNSA. Trimming left V 6 bases short and J 4 bases short, with 19 bases between.

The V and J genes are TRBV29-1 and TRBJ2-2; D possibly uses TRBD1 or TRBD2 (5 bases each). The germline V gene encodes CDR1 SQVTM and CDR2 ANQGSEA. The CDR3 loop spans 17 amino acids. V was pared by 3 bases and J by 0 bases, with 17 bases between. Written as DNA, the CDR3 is TGCAGCGTTGAGTCACCAGGGACCCACGCGAACACCGGGGAGCTGTTTTTT. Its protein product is CSVESPGTHANTGELFF.

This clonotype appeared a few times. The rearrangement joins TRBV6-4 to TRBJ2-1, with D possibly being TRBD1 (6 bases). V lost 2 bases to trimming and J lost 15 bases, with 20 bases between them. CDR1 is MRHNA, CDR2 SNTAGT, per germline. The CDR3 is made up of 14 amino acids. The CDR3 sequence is CASSDLLRQAPLFF. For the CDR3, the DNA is TGTGCCAGCAGTGACCTTCTTCGACAGGCGCCCTTGTTCTTC.

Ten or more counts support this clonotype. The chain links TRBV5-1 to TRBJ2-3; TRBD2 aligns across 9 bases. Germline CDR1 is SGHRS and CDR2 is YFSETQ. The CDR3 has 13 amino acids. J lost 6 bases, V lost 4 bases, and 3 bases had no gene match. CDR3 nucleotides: TGCGCCAGCAGCCCGGCGGGGGGGGATACGCAGTATTTT. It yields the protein CASSPAGGDTQYF.

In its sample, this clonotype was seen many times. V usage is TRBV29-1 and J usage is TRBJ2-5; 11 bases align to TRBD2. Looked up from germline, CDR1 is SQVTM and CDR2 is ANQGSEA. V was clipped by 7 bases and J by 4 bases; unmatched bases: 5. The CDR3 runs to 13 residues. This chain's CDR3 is CSGGLAGRETQYF. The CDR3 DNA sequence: TGCAGCGGCGGACTAGCGGGCCGAGAGACCCAGTACTTC.